These 20 T cell receptor beta chains were sequenced from one sample in a study of beta chain features in type 1 diabetes. Their recognized antigens are unknown. Expressed TCRB transcripts were sequenced after all isolated RNA was converted to cDNA. Sequencing used immunoSEQ multiplex PCR; TCRdb keeps in-frame clones, though not all of them. The sample carries more than 20,000 clones, about 52% recorded once. Regarding the study as a whole: For Type 1 diabetes patients, all four CD4+ subsets carried TCRB CDR3s that were moderately but significantly shorter.

The sequenced sample was stem cell memory CD4+ T cells from blood. Receptor source: a man between 25 and 39 years old with type 1 diabetes.

The table lists this clone with a few counts. V gene TRBV5-4 combines with J gene TRBJ2-5; TRBD2 aligns across 12 bases. Germline V gene lookup returns CDR1 SGHNT and CDR2 YYREEE (reference sequence). The CDR3 totals 17 residues. Trimming at V came to 2 bases and at J to 5 bases, leaving 10 bases not matched to a gene. In DNA, the CDR3 is TGTGCCAGCAGCTTCTCTACGACTAGCGGGGGCGGGGAGACCCAGTACTTC. Protein sequence: CASSFSTTSGGGETQYF.

In DNA, the CDR3 is TGCGCCAGCAGCGTGACAAGTGGTCAGGGCTTCTCAGATACGCAGTATTTT. Its protein is CASSVTSGQGFSDTQYF. This rearrangement joins TRBV5-1 to TRBJ2-3, with TRBD1 as a possible D gene (5 bases). CDR1 is SGHRS and CDR2 is YFSETQ in the germline V gene. This CDR3 has 17 amino acids. The ends were cut back, 4 bases at V and 4 bases at J, with 22 bases in the middle.

This clone has more than one count but fewer than ten. The chain uses TRBV29-1 and TRBJ2-5; 10 bases are a match to TRBD2. Germline CDR1 is SQVTM and CDR2 is ANQGSEA. The V segment lost 6 bases and the J segment 7 bases; nucleotides outside the gene matches: 8. This CDR3 spans 13 amino acids. The CDR3 region is CSVWLAGVGTQYF. The CDR3 bases are TGCAGCGTCTGGCTAGCGGGGGTGGGGACCCAGTACTTC. Full variable domain (missing parts from reference TRBV29-1 and TRBJ2-5): SAVISQKPSRDICQRGTSLTIQCQVDSQVTMMFWYRQQPGQSLTLIATANQGSEATYESGFVIDKFPISRPNLTFSTLTVSNMSPEDSSIYLCSVWLAGVGTQYFGPGTRLLVL.

In its sample, this clone was seen a few times. This rearrangement joins TRBV20-1 to TRBJ2-1, with D hard to call. Trimming pared 5 bases from V and 10 bases from J, leaving 9 bases between. CDR1 and CDR2 (germline): DFQATT, SNEGSKA (reference sequence). This CDR3 has 10 residues. The CDR3 here is CSAEDGEQFF. The DNA for the CDR3 is TGCAGTGCTGAAGACGGGGAGCAGTTCTTC.

The V call is TRBV19, the J call TRBJ2-1, with 8 bases aligning to TRBD1. There are 16 residues in the CDR3. The J segment lost 2 bases and the V segment lost 3 bases, leaving 6 bases of the junction unmatched. Germline values: CDR1 LNHDA, CDR2 SQIVND (reference sequence). The CDR3 loop is CASSISGTGAYNEQFF. In nucleotides, the CDR3 is TGTGCCAGTAGTATCTCGGGGACAGGAGCCTACAATGAGCAGTTCTTC.

This sequence joins TRBV2 and TRBJ1-1; maybe TRBD1 (5 bases). Germline CDR1 is SNHLY and CDR2 is FYNNEI. The CDR3 is 14 amino acids. Trimming removed 7 bases from V and 6 bases from J, with 18 bases in between. The CDR3 coding sequence is TGTGCCAGCACGGGGGGGGGAGAACACGCTGAAGCTTTCTTT. It translates to CASTGGGEHAEAFF.

This sequence joins TRBV6-5 and TRBJ2-7; 7 bases map to TRBD1. After removal of 8 bases from V and 4 bases from J, the junction contained 8 bases not matched to a gene. Germline V lookup: CDR1 MNHEY, CDR2 SVGAGI. The CDR3 sequence is 13 residues long. Written as DNA, the CDR3 is TGTGCCAGCCAAAGACAGGGTGATTACGAGCAGTACTTC. It translates to CASQRQGDYEQYF.

CDR3 coding DNA: TGCAGCGTTGAAAAGTCTCGCGGGGACCCAGATACGCAGTATTTT. As protein: CSVEKSRGDPDTQYF. The chain combines TRBV29-1 with TRBJ2-3; the D gene is possibly TRBD2 (6 bases). The CDR3 has 15 residues. Between the trimmed V and J ends, which lost 2 bases and 4 bases, there was a span of 16 bases. CDR1 and CDR2 from the germline V gene are SQVTM and ANQGSEA.

V and J are TRBV18 and TRBJ2-3; D may be TRBD2 (5 bases). The length of the CDR3 is 13 residues. Trimming took off 3 bases at V and 2 bases at J, with 6 bases between the two ends. Per the germline V gene, CDR1 is KGHSH and CDR2 is LQKENI. CDR3 residues: CASSPRDTDTQYF. CDR3 DNA sequence: TGTGCCAGCTCACCCCGGGACACAGATACGCAGTATTTT.

The gene calls are TRBV25-1 and TRBJ1-1; D remains unclear. The CDR3 is made up of 13 amino acids. From germline, CDR1 is MGHDK and CDR2 SYGVNS. Trimming took off 1 base at V and 12 bases at J, with 15 bases between the two ends. CDR3 residues: CASSELVGGRTFF. The CDR3 bases are TGTGCCAGCAGTGAATTAGTCGGAGGGAGAACTTTCTTT.

The J gene is TRBJ1-2, the V gene TRBV7-9; D perhaps matches TRBD1 (6 bases). Germline lookup yields CDR1 SEHNR and CDR2 FQNEAQ (reference sequence). V was shortened by 5 bases and J by 11 bases, with 15 bases between the two germline ends. The CDR3 has 12 residues. In nucleotides, the CDR3 is TGTGCCAGCAGCACTAACCCACAGGGTTACACCTTC. Its translation is CASSTNPQGYTF.

This clone has just a few counts. The V and J genes are TRBV2 and TRBJ1-1; 9 bases fit TRBD1. The CDR3 has 12 residues. The V gene's germline CDR1 is SNHLY and CDR2 FYNNEI. V was clipped by 6 bases and J by 7 bases; unmatched bases: 3. CDR3 nucleotide sequence: TGTGCCAGCAGCGCGGACAGGGGTGAAGCTTTCTTT. It codes for CASSADRGEAFF.

In regard to this clone: Sequence at one end of the junction differs from germline and may be a read error. This chain links TRBV4-1 with TRBJ1-1; the match to TRBD1 covers 8 bases. The CDR3 is 16 amino acids. Per the germline V gene, CDR1 is MGHRA and CDR2 is YSYEKL. The CDR3 bases are TGTGCCAGCAGCCCCCAGGCGGACAGGGAGAACACTGAAGCTTTCTTT. The encoded protein is CASSPQADRENTEAFF.

The J gene is TRBJ2-2, the V gene TRBV2, with D possibly being TRBD1 (6 bases). The germline gives CDR1 SNHLY, CDR2 FYNNEI. Between the trimmed V and J ends, which lost 6 bases and 2 bases, there was a span of 10 bases. The CDR3 consists of 14 residues. Written as DNA, the CDR3 is TGTGCCAGCAGCTTACAGGGAAACACCGGGGAGCTGTTTTTT. Its translation: CASSLQGNTGELFF.

This clone appeared a few times. The V and J genes are TRBV28 and TRBJ1-1, with D perhaps matching TRBD1 (6 bases). The CDR3 runs to 12 residues. The germline V gene encodes CDR1 MDHEN and CDR2 SYDVKM. Between the trimmed V and J ends, which lost 8 bases and 7 bases, there was a span of 14 bases. The CDR3 here is CASRLGGFEAFF. Written as DNA, the CDR3 is TGTGCCAGCCGCCTAGGGGGATTTGAAGCTTTCTTT.

The chain employs TRBV19 and TRBJ1-1, with D perhaps TRBD1 (6 bases). In germline, CDR1 is LNHDA, CDR2 SQIVND (reference sequence). There are 13 residues in the CDR3. Trimming left V 7 bases short and J 0 bases short, with 9 bases between. CDR3 sequence (DNA): TGTGCCAGTACGGACAGATTGAACACTGAAGCTTTCTTT. It specifies CASTDRLNTEAFF. Combining the CDR3 with reference TRBV19 and TRBJ1-1 gives the whole variable domain DGGITQSPKYLFRKEGQNVTLSCEQNLNHDAMYWYRQDPGQGLRLIYYSQIVNDFQKGDIAEGYSVSREKKESFPLTVTSAQKNPTAFYLCASTDRLNTEAFFGQGTRLTVV.

V gene TRBV5-4 combines with J gene TRBJ1-1, with D possibly being TRBD1 (6 bases). V shed 2 bases and J shed 1 base, with 12 bases lying between them. Germline V gives CDR1 SGHNT, CDR2 YYREEE (reference sequence). The CDR3 loop spans 15 amino acids. The CDR3 sequence: CASSFGGSGNTEAFF. CDR3 nucleotides: TGTGCCAGCAGCTTTGGGGGCTCGGGGAACACTGAAGCTTTCTTT.

The chain couples TRBV9 to TRBJ1-3; possible D gene TRBD1, 6 bases. Germline CDR1 and CDR2: SGDLS and YYNGEE. V was shortened by 0 bases and J by 1 base, with 11 bases between the two germline ends. This CDR3 is 16 amino acids long. As DNA, the CDR3 is TGTGCCAGCAGCGTAGCGCCCGGGACATCTGGAAACACCATATATTTT. Protein sequence: CASSVAPGTSGNTIYF.

This rearrangement joins TRBV5-4 to TRBJ2-1; 13 bases agree with TRBD2. The CDR3 length is 16 residues. CDR1 SGHNT and CDR2 YYREEE come from the germline V gene (reference sequence). J lost 9 bases, V lost 4 bases, and 10 bases had no gene match. CDR3 loop: CASSRTGTSGAGEQFF. DNA for the CDR3: TGTGCCAGCAGCAGAACCGGGACTAGCGGGGCCGGTGAGCAGTTCTTC.

This clone was recorded once. The genes are TRBV19 and TRBJ2-5; 11 bases align to TRBD1. Germline trimming cut 9 bases from V and 0 bases from J; bases unmatched to any gene: 3. CDR1 is LNHDA and CDR2 is SQIVND in the germline V gene (reference sequence). The CDR3 covers 14 residues. The CDR3 here is CASGTGGHQETQYF. In DNA form, the CDR3 reads TGTGCCAGCGGGACAGGGGGTCACCAAGAGACCCAGTACTTC. The complete variable domain, with remaining parts taken from reference TRBV19 and TRBJ2-5, reads DGGITQSPKYLFRKEGQNVTLSCEQNLNHDAMYWYRQDPGQGLRLIYYSQIVNDFQKGDIAEGYSVSREKKESFPLTVTSAQKNPTAFYLCASGTGGHQETQYFGPGTRLLVL.